A single sample gave rise to the 8 T cell receptor beta chains below, sequenced in a study of blood T cells in healthy people across ages. For the second PCR, which ran for about 6 to 11 cycles, a sample-barcoded 5' primer and a J-beta primer mix were used. TCRdb re-called the 5' RACE reads with MiXCR, one entry per CDR3 protein. The data show 850,000 to 1,300,000 distinct CDR3 sequences, over 35% seen once. Source material: blood. These TCRs come from a woman in her sixties in good health.

The gene calls are TRBV9 and TRBJ1-4; no reliable D call. Germline loops: CDR1 SGDLS, CDR2 YYNGEE. V gave up 2 bases and J gave up 7 bases, with 12 bases separating them. This CDR3 has 14 amino acids. Here the CDR3 reads CASSVSVLGEKLFF. In DNA, the CDR3 is TGTGCCAGCAGCGTGTCGGTTCTGGGTGAAAAACTGTTTTTT.

This chain joins TRBV3-1 and TRBJ2-1, with TRBD1 matching over 8 bases. Unmatched junction bases numbered 14, after V lost 3 bases and J lost 13 bases. The CDR3 runs to 15 residues. Germline CDR1 LGHDT, CDR2 YNNKEL (reference sequence). CDR3 sequence reads: CASSQIGQGKETQFF. The DNA for the CDR3 is TGTGCCAGCAGCCAGATCGGACAGGGTAAAGAGACCCAGTTCTTC.

A single count supports this clonotype. The chain uses TRBV20-1 and TRBJ2-7; 7 bases line up with TRBD2. CDR1 and CDR2 from the germline V gene are DFQATT and SNEGSKA (reference sequence). This CDR3 contains 14 residues. V lost 6 bases to trimming and J lost 6 bases; unmatched junction nucleotides: 14. CDR3 sequence reads: CSALPGLPSSEQYF. In DNA, the CDR3 is TGCAGTGCCCTACCGGGACTACCTTCTAGCGAGCAGTACTTC.

There are a few counts of this clonotype. CDR3 region: CSASLPGLALNEQFF. Here the CDR3 DNA reads TGCAGTGCTAGCCTTCCGGGACTAGCTTTGAATGAGCAGTTCTTC. This sequence joins TRBV20-1 and TRBJ2-1, with 9 positions matching TRBD2. The V and J ends lost 3 bases and 7 bases, in that order; junction bases with no gene match: 10. This CDR3 has 15 amino acids. CDR1 and CDR2 from the germline V gene are DFQATT and SNEGSKA (reference sequence).

The rearrangement links TRBV7-2 to TRBJ1-2; TRBD1 might be the D (6 bases). The germline gives CDR1 SGHTA, CDR2 FQGNSA. This CDR3 is built from 15 residues. V was cut by 1 base and J by 7 bases, with 16 bases left in between. The CDR3 protein is CASSLGRTGGCGYTF. CDR3 DNA sequence: TGTGCCAGCAGCTTAGGGAGGACGGGGGGCTGTGGCTACACCTTC.

Comment on this clonotype: One end of the junction fails to match germline, which may point to a read error. V gene TRBV6-5 combines with J gene TRBJ2-7, with 8 bases fitting TRBD1. CDR1 and CDR2 (germline): MNHEY, SVGAGI. This CDR3 contains 14 residues. The CDR3 sequence: CTSSQKDRAREQYF. CDR3 DNA sequence: TGTACCAGCAGTCAGAAGGACAGGGCTCGCGAGCAGTACTTC.

V gene TRBV15 combines with J gene TRBJ1-1; unclear D gene. Trimming removed 3 bases at V and 3 bases at J, with 8 bases between. CDR1 LNHNV and CDR2 YYDKDF come from the germline V gene (reference sequence). This CDR3 has 13 amino acids. The CDR3 nucleotides are TGTGCCACCAGCAGCTCACCGTACACTGAAGCTTTCTTT. Residues: CATSSSPYTEAFF.

The CDR3 DNA is TGTGCCATCAGTGAGTCTGTGACTAGCTCCTACGAGCAGTACTTC. Translated: CAISESVTSSYEQYF. This chain connects TRBV10-3 to TRBJ2-7, with D tentatively TRBD2 (6 bases). The germline V gene has CDR1 ENHRY and CDR2 SYGVKD. V dropped 0 bases and J dropped 0 bases, with 9 bases sitting between them. This CDR3 contains 15 residues.